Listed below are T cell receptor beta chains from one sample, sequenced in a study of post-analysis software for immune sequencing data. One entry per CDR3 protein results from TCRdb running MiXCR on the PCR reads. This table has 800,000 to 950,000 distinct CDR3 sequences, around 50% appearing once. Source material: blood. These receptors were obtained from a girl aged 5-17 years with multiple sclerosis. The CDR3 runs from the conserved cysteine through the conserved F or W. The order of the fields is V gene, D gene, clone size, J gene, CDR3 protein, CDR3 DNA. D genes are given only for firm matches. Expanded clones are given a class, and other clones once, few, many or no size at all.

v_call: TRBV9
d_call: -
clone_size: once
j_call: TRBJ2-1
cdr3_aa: CASSMDSSYNEQFF
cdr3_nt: TGTGCCAGCAGCATGGACAGCTCCTACAATGAGCAGTTCTTC

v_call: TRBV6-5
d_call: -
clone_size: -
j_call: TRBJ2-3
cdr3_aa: CASSRPGSVSTDTQYF
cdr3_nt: TGTGCCAGCAGCCGCCCGGGCAGCGTGAGCACAGATACGCAGTATTTT

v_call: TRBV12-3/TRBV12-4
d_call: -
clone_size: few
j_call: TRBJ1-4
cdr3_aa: CASSYAAGREKKLFF
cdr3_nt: TGTGCCAGCAGTTATGCGGCCGGAAGAGAGAAAAAACTGTTTTTT

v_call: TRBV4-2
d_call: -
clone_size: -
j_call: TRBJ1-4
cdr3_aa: CASGVQAAEKLFF
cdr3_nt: TGTGCCAGCGGAGTACAGGCGGCCGAAAAACTGTTTTTT

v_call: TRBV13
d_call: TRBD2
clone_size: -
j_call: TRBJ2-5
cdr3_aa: CASSQSQQAGKEKTQYF
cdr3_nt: TGTGCCAGCAGCCAGTCCCAACAAGCGGGGAAAGAGAAGACCCAGTACTTC

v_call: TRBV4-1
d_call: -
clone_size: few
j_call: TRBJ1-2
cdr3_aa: CASSPIGIYGYTF
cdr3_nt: TGCGCCAGCAGCCCGATAGGGATTTATGGCTACACCTTC

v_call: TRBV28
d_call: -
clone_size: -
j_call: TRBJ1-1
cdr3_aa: CASSFPGGGQNTEAFF
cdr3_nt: TGTGCCAGCAGTTTCCCGGGGGGGGGGCAGAACACTGAAGCTTTCTTT

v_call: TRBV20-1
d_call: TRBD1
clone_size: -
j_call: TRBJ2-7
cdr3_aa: CSARDRDRSIYEQYF
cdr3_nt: TGCAGTGCTAGGGACCGGGACAGGTCTATCTACGAGCAGTACTTC

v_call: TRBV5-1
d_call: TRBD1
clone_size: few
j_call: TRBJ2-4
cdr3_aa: CASSPGQVGAKNIQYF
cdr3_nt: TGCGCCAGCAGCCCGGGACAGGTGGGAGCCAAAAACATTCAGTACTTC

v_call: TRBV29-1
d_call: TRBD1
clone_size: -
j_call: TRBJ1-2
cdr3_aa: CSVEEGQGPYGYTF
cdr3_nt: TGCAGCGTTGAAGAGGGACAGGGACCCTATGGCTACACCTTC

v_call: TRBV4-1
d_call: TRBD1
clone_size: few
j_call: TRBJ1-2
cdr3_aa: CASSQERQGANYGYTF
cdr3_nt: TGCGCCAGCAGCCAAGAACGACAGGGGGCTAACTATGGCTACACCTTC

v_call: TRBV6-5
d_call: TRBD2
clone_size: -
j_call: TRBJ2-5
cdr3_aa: CASSVSGRRLETQYF
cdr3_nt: TGTGCCAGCAGCGTTAGCGGGAGGAGACTGGAGACCCAGTACTTC

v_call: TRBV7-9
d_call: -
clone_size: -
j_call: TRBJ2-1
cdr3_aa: CASSFLLGHGAINEQFF
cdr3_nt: TGTGCCAGCAGCTTTCTGCTGGGCCATGGGGCAATCAATGAGCAGTTCTTC

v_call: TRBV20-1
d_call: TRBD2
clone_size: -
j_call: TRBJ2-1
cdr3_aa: CSARVTSGRARYNEQFF
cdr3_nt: TGCAGTGCTAGAGTGACTAGCGGGAGGGCCAGGTACAATGAGCAGTTCTTC

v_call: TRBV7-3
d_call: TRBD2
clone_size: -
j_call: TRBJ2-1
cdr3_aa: CASSPLAGGVLSYNEQFF
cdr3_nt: TGTGCCAGCAGCCCGCTAGCGGGAGGGGTGCTTTCCTACAATGAGCAGTTCTTC

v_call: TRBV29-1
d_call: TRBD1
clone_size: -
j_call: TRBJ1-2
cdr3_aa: CSVDRTGGGPNYGYTF
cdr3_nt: TGCAGCGTTGACCGAACAGGGGGAGGCCCCAACTATGGCTACACTTTC

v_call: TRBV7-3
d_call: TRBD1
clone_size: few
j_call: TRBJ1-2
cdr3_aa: CASSLNSGGNYGYTF
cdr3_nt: TGTGCCAGCAGCTTAAACTCAGGGGGCAACTATGGCTACACCTTC

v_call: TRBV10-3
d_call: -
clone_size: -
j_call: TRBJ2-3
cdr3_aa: CAISESPGTDTQYF
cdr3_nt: TGTGCCATCAGTGAGTCCCCCGGGACAGATACGCAGTATTTT

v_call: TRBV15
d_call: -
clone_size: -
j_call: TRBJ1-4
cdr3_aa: CATSRATEMGEKLFF
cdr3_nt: TGTGCCACCAGCAGGGCGACAGAAATGGGGGAAAAACTGTTTTTT

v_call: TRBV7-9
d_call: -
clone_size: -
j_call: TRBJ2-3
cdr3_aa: CASTQPSQTDTQYF
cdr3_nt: TGTGCCAGCACCCAGCCCAGCCAGACAGATACGCAGTATTTT

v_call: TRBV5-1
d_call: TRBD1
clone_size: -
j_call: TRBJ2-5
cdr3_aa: CASSLRGLMETQYF
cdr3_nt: TGCGCCAGCAGCTTGAGGGGGCTGATGGAGACCCAGTACTTC

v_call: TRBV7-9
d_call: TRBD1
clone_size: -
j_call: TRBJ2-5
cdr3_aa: CASSLSSRDSQETQYF
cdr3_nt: TGTGCCAGCAGCTTAAGTTCCAGGGACAGCCAAGAGACCCAGTACTTC

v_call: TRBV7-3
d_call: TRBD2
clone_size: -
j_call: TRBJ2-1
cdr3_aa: CASSQGLAGSREQFF
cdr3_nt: TGTGCCAGCAGTCAGGGACTAGCGGGATCTCGTGAGCAGTTCTTC

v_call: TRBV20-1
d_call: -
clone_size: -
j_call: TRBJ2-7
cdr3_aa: CSARDPQGWSYEQYF
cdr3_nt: TGCAGTGCTAGAGATCCCCAGGGTTGGTCCTACGAGCAGTACTTC

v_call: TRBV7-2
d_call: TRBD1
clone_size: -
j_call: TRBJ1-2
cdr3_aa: CASSLGGQNLRLSYGYTF
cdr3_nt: TGTGCCAGCAGCTTAGGGGGACAGAATCTTCGCCTCTCCTATGGCTACACCTTC

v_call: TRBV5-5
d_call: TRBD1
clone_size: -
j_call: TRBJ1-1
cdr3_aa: CASSSVGTDIAEAFF
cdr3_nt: TGTGCCAGCAGCTCGGTGGGGACAGACATCGCTGAAGCTTTCTTT